The 3 T cell receptor beta chains in this list originate from one sample, sequenced in a study of T cell responses to AZD1222 COVID-19 vaccine. Produced via immunoSEQ multiplex PCR; TCRdb's table is partial and in-frame only. The sample has roughly 150,000 clones, approximately 88% seen once. Source: peripheral blood, taken on day 0 of MenACWY control vaccination. These receptors all stem from an adult in good health.

V is TRBV30 and J is TRBJ2-1; D unresolved. The germline V gene encodes CDR1 GTSNPN and CDR2 SVGIG (reference sequence). Trimming pared 0 bases from V and 6 bases from J, leaving 6 bases between. The CDR3 loop spans 12 amino acids. The CDR3 reads CAWSVRFNEQFF. The CDR3 DNA reads as TGTGCCTGGAGTGTAAGGTTCAATGAGCAGTTCTTC. The full variable domain, with the rest looked up from reference TRBV30 and TRBJ2-1, is SQTIHQWPATLVQPVGSPLSLECTVEGTSNPNLYWYRQAAGRGLQLLFYSVGIGQISSEVPQNLSASRPQDRQFILSSKKLLLSDSGFYLCAWSVRFNEQFFGPGTRLTVL.

This chain links TRBV2 with TRBJ1-2; a weak D match, TRBD1 (5 bases). V lost 7 bases and J 0 bases, leaving 9 bases between the germline ends. The CDR3 is 13 amino acids. Germline V gene sequence: CDR1 SNHLY, CDR2 FYNNEI. The CDR3: CASIGTANYGYTF. For the CDR3, the DNA is TGTGCCAGCATTGGGACGGCTAACTATGGCTACACCTTC.

The chain has TRBV4-1 and TRBJ2-1; 7 nucleotides align to TRBD2. Losses at the gene ends were 4 bases for V and 6 bases for J; bases not matched to a gene: 9. The germline CDR1 and CDR2 sequences are MGHRA and YSYEKL. The CDR3 totals 15 residues. The CDR3 protein is CASSLDPGGSNEQFF. DNA of the CDR3: TGCGCCAGCAGCCTGGACCCCGGGGGGAGCAATGAGCAGTTCTTC.